The 15 T cell receptor beta chains in this list originate from one sample, sequenced in a study of T-cell memory formation after mild COVID-19. TCRdb reprocessed the 5' RACE reads via MiXCR and lists one record per CDR3 protein. The sample has hundreds of thousands of distinct CDR3 sequences; about a sixth are singletons. What was sequenced was PBMCs or a T cell subset sorted from them (not recorded which). All receptors derive from an adult woman who had mild COVID-19 (a few samples of this study predate the infection). Cell type and time point are not known.

This clonotype has only a few counts. This chain links TRBV2 with TRBJ1-2; 7 bases line up with TRBD1. CDR1 and CDR2 from the germline V gene are SNHLY and FYNNEI. The ends lost 6 bases at V and 8 bases at J; junction bases unmatched: 9. The CDR3 runs 13 residues. In nucleotides, the CDR3 is TGTGCCAGCAGCCAAACAGGGGACTTGGGCTACACCTTC. It encodes CASSQTGDLGYTF. The entire variable domain, with the rest obtained from reference TRBV2 and TRBJ1-2, is as follows: EPEVTQTPSHQVTQMGQEVILRCVPISNHLYFYWYRQILGQKVEFLVSFYNNEISEKSEIFDDQFSVERPDGSNFTLKIRSTKLEDSAMYFCASSQTGDLGYTFGSGTRLTVV.

This clonotype was recorded a few times. The chain uses TRBV15 and TRBJ2-1; TRBD2 matches 8 bases. Unmatched junction bases numbered 8, after V lost 0 bases and J lost 7 bases. This CDR3 contains 16 residues. Germline lookup yields CDR1 LNHNV and CDR2 YYDKDF (reference sequence). CDR3 residues: CATSRDVQRGRNEQFF. The CDR3 nucleotides are TGTGCCACCAGCAGAGACGTCCAGCGGGGGCGGAATGAGCAGTTCTTC.

This clonotype was found a few times. The chain joins TRBV19 to TRBJ2-1, with TRBD2 matching over 9 bases. V shed 1 base, J shed 10 bases, and the junction held 2 bases outside the gene matches. The CDR3 runs 13 residues. Germline loops: CDR1 LNHDA, CDR2 SQIVND (reference sequence). The CDR3 sequence is CASSIALAGEQFF. Here the CDR3 DNA reads TGTGCCAGTAGTATAGCCCTAGCGGGGGAGCAGTTCTTC.

The chain carries TRBV6-2 or TRBV6-3 and TRBJ1-1; no clear D gene. V was clipped by 0 bases and J by 3 bases, with 17 bases between them. The CDR3 is 17 residues long. Per the germline V gene, CDR1 is MNHEY and CDR2 is SVGEGT. CDR3 amino acids: CASSYSRRPARDTEAFF. Written as DNA, the CDR3 is TGTGCCAGCAGTTACTCTCGGAGGCCTGCTAGGGACACTGAAGCTTTCTTT.

This rearrangement joins TRBV5-6 to TRBJ2-3; the match to TRBD1 covers 11 bases. Germline V gives CDR1 SGHDT, CDR2 YYEEEE. This CDR3 has 17 residues. Losses at the gene ends were 2 bases for V and 2 bases for J; bases not matched to a gene: 7. The CDR3 spells CASSLLGQGATTDTQYF. The CDR3 DNA reads TGTGCCAGCAGCTTACTAGGACAGGGGGCCACCACAGATACGCAGTATTTT.

The table lists this clonotype with a few counts. The chain has TRBV29-1 and TRBJ2-1; D is possibly TRBD2 (6 bases). The CDR3 runs to 12 residues. Germline V gene sequence: CDR1 SQVTM, CDR2 ANQGSEA. V lost 6 bases, J lost 5 bases, and 11 bases lay in between. CDR3 in DNA: TGCAGCGTCCGCCGCGGGGACAATGAGCAGTTCTTC. This translates into CSVRRGDNEQFF.

The chain joins TRBV20-1 to TRBJ2-3; D remains unclear. The CDR3 extends over 14 amino acids. CDR1 is DFQATT, CDR2 SNEGSKA, per germline (reference sequence). V was shortened by 2 bases and J by 8 bases, with 17 bases between the two germline ends. The CDR3: CSARLLGPPGTQYF. CDR3 nucleotide sequence: TGCAGTGCTAGACTTCTTGGGCCCCCAGGTACGCAGTATTTT.

The chain carries TRBV20-1 and TRBJ2-1, with D possibly TRBD2 on 5 matching bases. The CDR3 covers 16 residues. Trimming left V 1 base short and J 4 bases short, with 17 bases between. Germline-derived CDR1 and CDR2 are DFQATT and SNEGSKA (reference sequence). CDR3 protein: CSARVLDSLIYNEQFF. The CDR3 DNA follows: TGCAGTGCTAGAGTCCTGGACTCGTTGATATACAATGAGCAGTTCTTC.

Ten or more counts support this clonotype. The gene calls are TRBV6-2 or TRBV6-3 and TRBJ2-1; TRBD2 is a possible D gene (5 bases). Trimming left V 5 bases short and J 5 bases short, with 16 bases between. The CDR3 spans 15 residues. Germline V gene sequence: CDR1 MNHEY, CDR2 SVGEGT. As DNA, the CDR3 is TGTGCCAGCAGTGCTCGTTGGGTGAGGGACAATGAGCAGTTCTTC. Encoded protein: CASSARWVRDNEQFF.

The sample holds a few counts of this clonotype. This rearrangement joins TRBV20-1 to TRBJ1-1; D is unclear. Germline CDR1 is DFQATT and CDR2 is SNEGSKA (reference sequence). The length of the CDR3 is 11 residues. V gave up 3 bases and J gave up 3 bases, with 5 bases separating them. The CDR3 reads CSARSYTEAFF. CDR3 nucleotide sequence: TGCAGTGCTAGGTCCTACACTGAAGCTTTCTTT.

The J gene is TRBJ1-2, the V gene TRBV9; perhaps TRBD1 as D (5 bases). The CDR3 is made up of 17 amino acids. CDR1 is SGDLS, CDR2 YYNGEE, per germline. The V end lost 1 base, the J end lost 5 bases, and 21 bases lay between the germline ends. The CDR3 loop is CASSVLPGRGDLYGYTF. The CDR3 DNA is TGTGCCAGCAGCGTACTCCCAGGGCGAGGCGATTTATATGGCTACACCTTC.

The V gene is TRBV27, the J gene TRBJ1-1; D might be TRBD1 (6 bases). This CDR3 is built from 16 residues. The germline V gene encodes CDR1 MNHEY and CDR2 SMNVEV (reference sequence). The ends were cut back, 4 bases at V and 3 bases at J, with 18 bases in the middle. The CDR3: CASSSGSGGYYTEAFF. The CDR3 region has the DNA TGTGCCAGCAGTTCAGGGTCGGGGGGCTATTACACTGAAGCTTTCTTT.

This clonotype showed up just a few times. This chain connects TRBV6-2 or TRBV6-3 to TRBJ1-3; tentatively, D is TRBD1 (5 bases). Trimming shortened V by 4 bases and J by 0 bases, and 16 bases separated the two germline ends. The CDR3 totals 17 residues. The germline V gene has CDR1 MNHEY and CDR2 SVGEGT. In nucleotides, the CDR3 is TGTGCCAGCAGTTTGAACCTCCGGGGGAGCTCTGGAAACACCATATATTTT. The encoded protein is CASSLNLRGSSGNTIYF.

This clonotype was seen a few times. The V and J genes are TRBV5-4 and TRBJ2-2; 10 bases align to TRBD2. Germline CDR1 and CDR2: SGHNT and YYREEE (reference sequence). This CDR3 contains 16 residues. The V and J ends lost 3 bases and 5 bases, in that order; junction bases with no gene match: 7. DNA of the CDR3: TGTGCCAGCAGCTCGCAGACTAGCGGGCCAACCGGGGAGCTGTTTTTT. This gives the protein CASSSQTSGPTGELFF.

This rearrangement joins TRBV11-1 to TRBJ2-1, with 8 bases that match TRBD1. Germline trimming cut 5 bases from V and 2 bases from J; bases unmatched to any gene: 5. The CDR3 runs 15 residues. Per the germline V gene, CDR1 is SGHAT and CDR2 is FQDESV (reference sequence). For the CDR3, the DNA is TGTGCCAGCAGCCAGACAGGGGACCCCTACAATGAGCAGTTCTTC. Translating gives CASSQTGDPYNEQFF.